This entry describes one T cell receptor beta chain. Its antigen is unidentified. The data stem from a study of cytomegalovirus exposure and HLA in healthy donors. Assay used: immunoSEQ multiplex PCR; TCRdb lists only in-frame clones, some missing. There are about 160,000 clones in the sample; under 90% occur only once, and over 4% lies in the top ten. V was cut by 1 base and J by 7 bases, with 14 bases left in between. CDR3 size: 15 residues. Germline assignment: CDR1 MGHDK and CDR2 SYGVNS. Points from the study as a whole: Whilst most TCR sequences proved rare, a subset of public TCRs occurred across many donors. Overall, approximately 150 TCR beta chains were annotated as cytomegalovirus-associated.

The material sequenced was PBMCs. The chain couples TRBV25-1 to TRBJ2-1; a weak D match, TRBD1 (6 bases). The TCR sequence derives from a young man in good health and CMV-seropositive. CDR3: CASSESGAFENEQFF. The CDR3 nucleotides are TGTGCCAGCAGTGAATCAGGGGCTTTTGAGAATGAGCAGTTCTTC. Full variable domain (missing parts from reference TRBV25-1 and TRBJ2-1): EADIYQTPRYLVIGTGKKITLECSQTMGHDKMYWYQQDPGMELHLIHYSYGVNSTEKGDLSSESTVSRIRTEHFPLTLESARPSHTSQYLCASSESGAFENEQFFGPGTRLTVL.